Listed here are 10 T cell receptor beta chains from one sample, sequenced in a study of T cell repertoires in cytomegalovirus infection. One entry per CDR3 protein results from TCRdb running MiXCR on the reads. The repertoire consists of around 430,000 distinct CDR3 sequences, with about 39% occurring once and the leading ten covering around two fifths. No antigen is known for these receptors. The specimen was cultured PBMCs, collected from culture after CMV antigen stimulation. The receptor set was obtained from a human donor in good health (CMV status not recorded). Some clones in this sample may be carry-over from other donors' samples.

This rearrangement joins TRBV27 to TRBJ2-3; the D is unclear. Trimming took off 3 bases at V and 1 base at J, with 14 bases between the two ends. This CDR3 contains 16 residues. Germline V gene data show CDR1 as MNHEY and CDR2 as SMNVEV (reference sequence). This chain's CDR3 is CASSFRPSVGTDTQYF. CDR3 nucleotides: TGTGCCAGCAGTTTTAGGCCCAGCGTCGGCACAGATACGCAGTATTTT.

The sample holds a few counts of this clonotype. The chain carries TRBV6-1 and TRBJ1-3; TRBD1 agrees at 12 bases. Trimming took 5 bases from V and 4 from J; bases not matched to a gene: 6. Germline CDR1 reads MNHNS; CDR2 reads SASEGT. The CDR3 length is 16 residues. CDR3 DNA sequence: TGTGCCAGCAGTCTCCTGGGACAGGGGGCGGGAAACACCATATATTTT. This translates into CASSLLGQGAGNTIYF.

The DNA for the CDR3 is TGTGCCAGCTCACCACGCAGGGACGCTAACTATGGCTACACCTTC. It is translated as CASSPRRDANYGYTF. This chain uses TRBV18 with TRBJ1-2, with D maybe TRBD1 (5 bases). The V gene's germline CDR1 is KGHSH and CDR2 LQKENI. The CDR3 has 15 residues. Trimming left V 1 base short and J 0 bases short, with 9 bases between.

This clonotype has a single count. The J gene is TRBJ2-3, the V gene TRBV6-2 or TRBV6-3; D is perhaps TRBD1 (6 bases). The CDR3 spans 15 residues. Germline values: CDR1 MNHEY, CDR2 SVGEGT. The ends were cut back, 2 bases at V and 2 bases at J, with 11 bases in the middle. This CDR3 is CASSYMSGDTDTQYF. CDR3 sequence (DNA): TGTGCCAGCAGTTACATGTCAGGGGACACAGATACGCAGTATTTT.

This clonotype has only a few counts. This chain connects TRBV6-6 to TRBJ2-1; D is perhaps TRBD2 (6 bases). Germline CDR1 MNHNY, CDR2 SVGAGI (reference sequence). CDR3 size: 13 residues. V was pared by 6 bases and J by 4 bases, with 10 bases between. CDR3 region: CASRTTSYNEQFF. CDR3 bases: TGTGCCAGCAGGACGACTAGTTACAATGAGCAGTTCTTC.

The CDR3 DNA follows: TGCGCCAGCAGCCGGGAGGGATTTGTCTTCAGGGAGCAGTACTTC. Protein: CASSREGFVFREQYF. J is TRBJ2-7 and V is TRBV5-1; 8 bases agree with TRBD2. V was clipped by 4 bases and J by 7 bases; unmatched bases: 13. This CDR3 has 15 residues. Germline V gene sequence: CDR1 SGHRS, CDR2 YFSETQ.

Only a few counts were recorded for this clonotype. The V and J genes are TRBV12-3 or TRBV12-4 and TRBJ2-3; 8 bases fit TRBD1. The J segment lost 2 bases and the V segment lost 6 bases, leaving 13 bases of the junction unmatched. CDR3 size: 17 residues. CDR3 sequence reads: CASRSIQGAIFTDTQYF. The CDR3 nucleotides read TGTGCCAGCAGGAGTATCCAGGGGGCAATATTCACAGATACGCAGTATTTT.

The genes are TRBV5-8 and TRBJ1-5; 9 bases are a match to TRBD1. Germline CDR1 SGHTS, CDR2 YDEGEE. The length of the CDR3 is 15 residues. The V and J ends lost 4 bases and 5 bases, in that order; junction bases with no gene match: 7. In DNA form, the CDR3 reads TGTGCCAGCAGCCCGCGGACAGGGGTATATCAGCCCCAGCATTTT. The encoded protein is CASSPRTGVYQPQHF.

This clonotype occurred a few times. V and J are TRBV6-1 and TRBJ2-3, with 7 bases fitting TRBD1. V trimming: 7 bases; J trimming: 2 bases; junction bases outside the gene matches: 9. The CDR3 contains 15 residues. Germline lookup yields CDR1 MNHNS and CDR2 SASEGT. CDR3 residues: CASTGQAFSTDTQYF. The CDR3 bases are TGTGCCAGCACCGGACAGGCCTTTTCCACAGATACGCAGTATTTT.

The chain carries TRBV4-1 and TRBJ2-7; D might be TRBD1 (6 bases). CDR1 is MGHRA and CDR2 is YSYEKL in the germline V gene. This CDR3 has 17 residues. The V end was cut by 2 bases, the J end by 1 base, with 18 bases between. The CDR3 sequence is CASSQWARQELSYEQYF. Written as DNA, the CDR3 is TGCGCCAGCAGCCAATGGGCGAGACAGGAGTTATCCTACGAGCAGTACTTC.